This T cell receptor (beta chain) was recorded in a study of blood T cell repertoires in COVID-19. There are 13 residues in the CDR3. Trimming shortened V by 6 bases and J by 11 bases, and 19 bases separated the two germline ends. Germline V CDR1 and CDR2: MGHDK, SYGVNS. TCRdb's table, derived via immunoSEQ multiplex PCR, lists solely in-frame clones and lacks some. The sample gives roughly 240,000 clones, 70% to 90% of which show up once; 0.85% to 0.95% is in the top ten. This receptor was identified in a man aged 50-59 years who had been exposed to COVID-19. The rearrangement joins TRBV25-1 to TRBJ2-5; D unresolved. Sequenced: PBMCs or T cells enriched from blood (not recorded which). CDR3 in DNA: TGTGCCAGCAGCTCCTCCCGCAGAATGCCGCAGTACTTC. It yields the protein CASSSSRRMPQYF.